The following is a T cell receptor (beta chain) sequence with its context. The data are from a study of cytomegalovirus exposure and HLA in healthy donors. This CDR3 has 13 amino acids. Trimming removed 2 bases from V and 7 bases from J, with 11 bases in between. Germline V gives CDR1 SNHLY, CDR2 FYNNEI. PCR amplification relied on 60 Vbeta primers (plus 13 Jbeta primers). Sequencing was performed with immunoSEQ multiplex PCR; in TCRdb, only in-frame clones are kept and a portion is missing. Of under 200,000 clones listed, 75% to 85% are singletons. Source material: PBMCs. The TCR comes from a female donor in good health and CMV-seronegative. The chain links TRBV2 to TRBJ2-5, with D hard to call. CDR3 residues: CASSETRSSTQYF. DNA of the CDR3: TGTGCCAGCAGTGAAACCAGGTCTTCGACCCAGTACTTC.